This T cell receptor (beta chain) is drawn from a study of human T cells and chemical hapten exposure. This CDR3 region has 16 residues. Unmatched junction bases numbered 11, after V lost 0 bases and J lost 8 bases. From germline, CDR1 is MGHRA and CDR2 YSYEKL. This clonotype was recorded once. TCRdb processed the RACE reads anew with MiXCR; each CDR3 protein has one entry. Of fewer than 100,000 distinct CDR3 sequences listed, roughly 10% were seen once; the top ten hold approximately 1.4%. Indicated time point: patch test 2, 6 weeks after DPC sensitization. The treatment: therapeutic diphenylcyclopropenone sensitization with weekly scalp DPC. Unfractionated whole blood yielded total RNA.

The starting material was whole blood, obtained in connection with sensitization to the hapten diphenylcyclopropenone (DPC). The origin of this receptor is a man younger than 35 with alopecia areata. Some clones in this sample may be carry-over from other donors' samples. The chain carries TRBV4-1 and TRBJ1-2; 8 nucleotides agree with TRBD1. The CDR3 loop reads CASSQEYGQGAGGYTF. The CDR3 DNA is TGCGCCAGCAGCCAAGAGTACGGGCAGGGGGCAGGAGGCTACACCTTC.